The sequence of this T cell receptor beta chain was determined in a study of early T cells in non-severe SARS-CoV-2 infection. A word on this clonotype: It is unclear where the CDR3 begins or ends on the DNA, so no DNA is shown, and the CDR3 is as TCRdb lists it.

Germline loops: CDR1 SQVTM, CDR2 ANQGSEA. The CDR3 length is 13 residues, termini included. Individual cDNA molecules received unique molecular identifiers. A single record per CDR3 protein comes from TCRdb applying MiXCR to the 5' RACE reads. The table records tens of thousands of distinct CDR3 sequences, roughly 15% of them present only once. The material sequenced was whole blood. The receptor was isolated from an adult who was a healthcare worker with PCR-confirmed SARS-CoV-2 infection or an uninfected control (not recorded which). V is TRBV29-1 and J is TRBJ1-2; TRBD1 reflects the table's D call only, with no check against the DNA. Here the CDR3 reads CSGGDSRRYGCTF.